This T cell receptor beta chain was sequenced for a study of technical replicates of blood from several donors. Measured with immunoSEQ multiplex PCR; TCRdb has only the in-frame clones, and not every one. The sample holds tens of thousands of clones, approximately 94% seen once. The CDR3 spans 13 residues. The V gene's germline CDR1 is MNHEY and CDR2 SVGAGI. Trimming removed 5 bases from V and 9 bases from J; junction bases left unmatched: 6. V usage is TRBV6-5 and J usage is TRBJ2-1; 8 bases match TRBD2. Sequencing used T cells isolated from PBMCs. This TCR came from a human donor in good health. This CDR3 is CASSIEAGGEQFF. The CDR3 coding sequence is TGTGCCAGCAGTATAGAGGCGGGAGGTGAGCAGTTCTTC.